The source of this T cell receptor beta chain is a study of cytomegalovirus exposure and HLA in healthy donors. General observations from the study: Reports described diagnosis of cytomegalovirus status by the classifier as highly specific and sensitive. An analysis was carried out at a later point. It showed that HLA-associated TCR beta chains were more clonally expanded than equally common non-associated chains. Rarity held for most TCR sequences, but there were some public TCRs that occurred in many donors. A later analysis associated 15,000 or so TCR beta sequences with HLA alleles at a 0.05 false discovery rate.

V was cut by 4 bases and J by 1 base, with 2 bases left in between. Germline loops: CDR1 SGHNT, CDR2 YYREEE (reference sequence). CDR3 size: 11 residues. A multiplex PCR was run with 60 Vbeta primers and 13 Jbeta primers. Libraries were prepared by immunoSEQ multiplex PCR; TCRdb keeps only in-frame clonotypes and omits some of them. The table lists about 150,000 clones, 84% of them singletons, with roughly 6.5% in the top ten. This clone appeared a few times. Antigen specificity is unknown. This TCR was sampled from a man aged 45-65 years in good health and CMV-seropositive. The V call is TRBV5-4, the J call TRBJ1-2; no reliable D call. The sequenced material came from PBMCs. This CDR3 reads CASSLNYGYTF. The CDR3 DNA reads TGTGCCAGCAGCCTTAACTATGGCTACACCTTC.